The clone carrying this TCR beta chain was detected ten times or more. Its antigen is still unknown. Library preparation tagged each individual cDNA molecule with a unique molecular identifier. Authors' data handling: With a range of about 20,000 to 700,000, the median per sample was 95,638 TCRs. TCRdb redid the calling of the RACE reads with MiXCR, one entry per CDR3 protein. TCRdb's processing, not the authors' own work, is the source of the V and J calls. The sample lists roughly 120,000 distinct CDR3 sequences, 9% to 10% occurring once. The data belong to a study of human T cells and chemical hapten exposure. In the study overall: Across samples, TCR yields varied, mostly owing to small differences in pooled library volumes. Study results and caveats: Those TCRs sitting above 1 in 1000 frequency stayed the same with DPC sensitization.

Time point given: healthy volunteer bleed at 2 weeks. Total RNA was isolated from unfractionated whole blood. This CDR3 is 15 amino acids long. V was cut by 0 bases and J by 2 bases, with 14 bases left in between. Germline lookup yields CDR1 DFQATT and CDR2 SNEGSKA (reference sequence). The sequencing input was whole blood. The rearrangement links TRBV20-1 to TRBJ2-7; D is tentatively TRBD1 or TRBD2 (5 bases each). The sequence came from a male donor in good health. Some clones in this sample may be carry-over from other donors' samples. The CDR3 loop is CSARERGDRPYEQYF. CDR3 nucleotides: TGCAGTGCTAGAGAGCGAGGGGACCGCCCCTACGAGCAGTACTTC.